Listed here is a single TCR beta chain. Antigen specificity is unknown. The sample originates from a study of T cell repertoires in cytomegalovirus infection. Overall study: In public TCR beta signatures, there were indications of both CMV infection and matching HLA type. General study findings and limits: CMV-specific TCR beta clonotypes restricted by HLA-C were the ones dominating the ex vivo response. Based on cumulative public TCR beta family frequency, carriers of CMV plus the relevant HLA were identified.

The junction had 6 bases not matched to a gene; V was cut back by 4 bases and J by 4 bases. CDR1 is SGHVS, CDR2 FNYEAQ, per germline. The CDR3 consists of 15 residues. TCRdb re-called the reads with MiXCR, one entry per CDR3 protein. The sample consists of hundreds of thousands of distinct CDR3 sequences, less than 25% of them appearing once. Sample: CD8+ T cells from PBMCs. The chain links TRBV7-6 to TRBJ1-3; TRBD1 aligns across 8 bases. The receptor comes from a human donor in good health (CMV status not recorded). Some clones in this sample may be carry-over from other donors' samples. In nucleotides, the CDR3 is TGTGCCAGCAGCTGGAAGGACAGGGCCGGAAACACCATATATTTT. It codes for CASSWKDRAGNTIYF. The whole variable domain, remainder taken from reference TRBV7-6 and TRBJ1-3, is GAGVSQSPRYKVTKRGQDVALRCDPISGHVSLYWYRQALGQGPEFLTYFNYEAQQDKSGLPNDRFSAERPEGSISTLTIQRTEQRDSAMYRCASSWKDRAGNTIYFGEGSWLTVV.